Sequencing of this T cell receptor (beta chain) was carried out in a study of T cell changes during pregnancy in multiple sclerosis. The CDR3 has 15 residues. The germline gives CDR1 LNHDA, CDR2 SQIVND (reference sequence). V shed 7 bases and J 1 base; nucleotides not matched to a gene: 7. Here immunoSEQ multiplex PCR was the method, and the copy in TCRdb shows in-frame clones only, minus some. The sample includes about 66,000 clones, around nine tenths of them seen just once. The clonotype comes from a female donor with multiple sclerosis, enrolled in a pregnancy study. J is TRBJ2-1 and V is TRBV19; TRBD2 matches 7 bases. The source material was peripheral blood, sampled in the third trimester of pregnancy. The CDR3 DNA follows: TGTGCCAGTAAATTGGAGGGAGGGTCCTACAATGAGCAGTTCTTC. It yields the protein CASKLEGGSYNEQFF.